This TCR beta chain was sequenced for a study of patients and donors after allogeneic stem cell transplantation. Trimming left V 2 bases short and J 2 bases short, with 13 bases between. CDR3 length: 16 amino acids. MiXCR, applied by TCRdb to the RT-PCR reads, yields one record per CDR3 protein. Of approximately 160,000 distinct CDR3 sequences detected, approximately 25% appear once; the ten largest clones hold 25% to 30%. This clonotype appeared many times. Sequenced: blood, either unsorted or a sorted T cell fraction (not recorded which). J is TRBJ1-5 and V is TRBV12-3 or TRBV12-4, with D unresolved. This receptor was obtained from a human donor who was either an allogeneic HSCT recipient or a stem cell or donor lymphocyte infusion donor (not recorded which). It is not recorded whose cells these are; they may come from a transplant donor. The CDR3 DNA follows: TGTGCCAGCAGTTTATACCGGTTAAGGGGCAATCAGCCCCAGCATTTT. Translated, it gives CASSLYRLRGNQPQHF.